A single sample gave rise to the 11 T cell receptor beta chains below, sequenced in a study of neoadjuvant anti-PD-1 for oral cavity cancer. Data came from immunoSEQ multiplex PCR; TCRdb stores just in-frame clones and leaves some out. In the table there are roughly 7,000 clones, 76% of which are singletons. This specimen consisted of PBMCs, obtained before nivolumab (anti-PD-1) treatment. The receptors were sampled from a person between 35 and 79 years old with oral cavity squamous cell carcinoma.

The V and J genes are TRBV21-1 and TRBJ2-5; the DNA was not used to check the table's D call, TRBD1. TRBV21-1 is reported as a pseudogene. The CDR3 has 14 amino acids. This chain's CDR3 is CASSKRHNQETQYF. Written as DNA, the CDR3 is TGTGCCAGCAGCAAGAGACATAACCAAGAGACCCAGTACTTC.

The V and J genes are TRBV9 and TRBJ2-5; 7 positions match TRBD2. CDR1 is SGDLS and CDR2 is YYNGEE in the germline V gene. The CDR3 totals 15 residues. After removal of 2 bases from V and 5 bases from J, the junction contained 9 bases not matched to a gene. The CDR3 coding sequence is TGTGCCAGCAGCGTTTTCGCCTCAGCGGGGGAGACCCAGTACTTC. It specifies CASSVFASAGETQYF.

The chain joins TRBV7-8 to TRBJ2-7; D ambiguous. Germline V CDR1 and CDR2: SGHVS, FQNEAQ. V gave up 5 bases and J gave up 1 base, with 15 bases separating them. This CDR3 contains 15 residues. DNA of the CDR3: TGTGCCAGCAGCCCCTCCCCCTCTTTGTCCTACGAGCAGTACTTC. Amino acids: CASSPSPSLSYEQYF.

This rearrangement joins TRBV7-3 to TRBJ1-1, with 10 positions matching TRBD1. Losses at the gene ends were 4 bases for V and 10 bases for J; bases not matched to a gene: 3. Per germline, CDR1 SGHTA and CDR2 FQGTGA. CDR3 length: 12 residues. The DNA for the CDR3 is TGTGCCAGCAGCTCAGGACAGGGGGGAGCTTTCTTT. The encoded protein is CASSSGQGGAFF.

This clone was recorded once. This chain connects TRBV7-6 to TRBJ2-1; D might be TRBD1 (6 bases). Trimming removed 3 bases from V and 9 bases from J, with 12 bases in between. The CDR3 length is 13 residues. Germline CDR1 reads SGHVS; CDR2 reads FNYEAQ. Here the CDR3 DNA reads TGTGCCAGCAGCTTTACAGGGTCTGGTGAGCAGTTCTTC. The encoded protein is CASSFTGSGEQFF.

The rearrangement uses TRBV7-9 and TRBJ1-1, with no clear D. This CDR3 has 16 amino acids. Germline V CDR1 and CDR2: SEHNR, FQNEAQ (reference sequence). Trimming took 0 bases from V and 0 from J, leaving 11 bases between them. CDR3 sequence: CASSLANWQVNTEAFF. CDR3 nucleotide sequence: TGTGCCAGCAGCTTAGCGAATTGGCAGGTGAACACTGAAGCTTTCTTT.

The chain has TRBV4-3 and TRBJ2-7; possible D gene TRBD2, 5 bases. With 4 bases removed from V and 0 bases from J, the gap between germline ends came to 13 bases. Germline assignment: CDR1 LGHNA and CDR2 YSLEER. The CDR3 spans 15 residues. CDR3 in amino acids: CASSPSASPSYEQYF. DNA of the CDR3: TGCGCCAGCAGCCCGTCCGCTAGCCCCTCCTACGAGCAGTACTTC.

V gene TRBV7-8 combines with J gene TRBJ1-4; 8 nucleotides align to TRBD1. Per germline, CDR1 SGHVS and CDR2 FQNEAQ. Trimming cost V 2 bases and J 8 bases; bases outside gene matches: 4. The CDR3 runs to 14 residues. In DNA, the CDR3 is TGTGCCAGCAGCTTACAGGGGGCTAGGGAAAAACTGTTTTTT. Protein: CASSLQGAREKLFF. The full variable domain, in which reference TRBV7-8 and TRBJ1-4 provide the parts outside the CDR3, is GAGVSQSPRYKVAKRGQDVALRCDPISGHVSLFWYQQALGQGPEFLTYFQNEAQLDKSGLPSDRFFAERPEGSVSTLKIQRTQQEDSAVYLCASSLQGAREKLFFGSGTQLSVL.

The V and J genes are TRBV20-1 and TRBJ2-5; no definite D call. The CDR3 runs to 11 residues. The germline CDR1 and CDR2 sequences are DFQATT and SNEGSKA (reference sequence). Trimming shortened V by 7 bases and J by 1 base, and 7 bases separated the two germline ends. The DNA of the CDR3 is TGCAGTGGGGGTAGCCAAGAGACCCAGTACTTC. It is translated as CSGGSQETQYF.

This chain uses TRBV7-8 with TRBJ2-1; 7 nucleotides align to TRBD1. Germline CDR1 is SGHVS and CDR2 is FQNEAQ. The V gene end was trimmed by 5 bases and the J gene end by 7 bases; junction bases not matched to a gene: 5. This CDR3 region has 13 residues. CDR3 residues: CASSVDRENEQFF. Written as DNA, the CDR3 is TGTGCCAGCAGCGTAGACAGGGAGAATGAGCAGTTCTTC.

This clone occurred a few times. The chain has TRBV19 and TRBJ1-2; D gene ambiguous. Per germline, CDR1 LNHDA and CDR2 SQIVND (reference sequence). This CDR3 has 14 residues. V dropped 5 bases and J dropped 7 bases, with 17 bases sitting between them. The CDR3 protein is CASSPLREEGGYTF. CDR3 in DNA: TGTGCCAGTAGTCCCCTTCGCGAGGAGGGTGGCTACACCTTC.